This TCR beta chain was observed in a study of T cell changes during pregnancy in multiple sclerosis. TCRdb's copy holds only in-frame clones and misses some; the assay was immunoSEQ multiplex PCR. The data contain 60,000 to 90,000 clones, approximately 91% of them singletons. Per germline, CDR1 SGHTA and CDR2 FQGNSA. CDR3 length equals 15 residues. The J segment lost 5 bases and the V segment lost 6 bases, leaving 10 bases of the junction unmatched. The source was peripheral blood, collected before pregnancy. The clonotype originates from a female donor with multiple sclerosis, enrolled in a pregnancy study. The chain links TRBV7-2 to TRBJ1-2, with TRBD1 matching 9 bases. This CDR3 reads CASSQSGQGMYGYTF. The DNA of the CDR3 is TGTGCCAGCAGTCAATCAGGACAGGGGATGTATGGCTACACCTTC.